This note documents a single TCR beta chain sequence. Its antigen is as yet unknown. This entry comes from a study of a mutant IDH1 vaccine in newly diagnosed glioma. Study in general: Patients received vaccination from 4-6 weeks after radiotherapy alone, or with temozolomide cycles. Mean patient age was around 40 years; around 60% were male and about 40% female. The therapy given earlier, which was standard therapy, consisted of radiotherapy, temozolomide, or both, and most of the patients received both.

Losses at the gene ends were 1 base for V and 3 bases for J; bases not matched to a gene: 6. The CDR3 extends over 16 amino acids. Germline V lookup: CDR1 LNHDA, CDR2 SQIVND (reference sequence). Clones were read by immunoSEQ multiplex PCR, and TCRdb kept only the in-frame ones, dropping some. The sample lists about 75,000 clones, roughly 91% occurring once. The time point is: week 5, during vaccination. All doses held 300 ug of mutant IDH1 20-mer peptide, with topical imiquimod. Donors' newly diagnosed IDH1-mutant WHO grade 3 or 4 astrocytomas lacked nuclear ATRX. This clonotype was obtained from a woman aged 45-65 years with glioma. This sample comprised PBMCs, obtained from a glioma patient whose treatment included an IDH1 peptide vaccine. This rearrangement joins TRBV19 to TRBJ2-3, with 8 positions matching TRBD2. This CDR3 is CASSIAGGPMTDTQYF. CDR3 coding DNA: TGTGCCAGTAGTATAGCGGGAGGGCCAATGACAGATACGCAGTATTTT.